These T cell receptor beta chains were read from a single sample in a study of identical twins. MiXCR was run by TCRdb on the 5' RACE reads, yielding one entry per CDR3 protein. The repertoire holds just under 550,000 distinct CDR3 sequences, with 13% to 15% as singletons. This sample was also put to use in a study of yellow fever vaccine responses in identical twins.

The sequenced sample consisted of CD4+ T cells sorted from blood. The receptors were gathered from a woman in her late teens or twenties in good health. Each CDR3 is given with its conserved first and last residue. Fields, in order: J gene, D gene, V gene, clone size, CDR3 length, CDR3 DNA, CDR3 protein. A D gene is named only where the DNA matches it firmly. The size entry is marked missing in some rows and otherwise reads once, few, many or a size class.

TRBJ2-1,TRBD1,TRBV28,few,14,TGTGCCAGCAGTTTAGGGACAGGGGTAAATGAGCAGTTCTTC,CASSLGTGVNEQFF
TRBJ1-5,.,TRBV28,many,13,TGTGCCAGCAGTGTTCAGGCCAATCAGCCCCAGCATTTT,CASSVQANQPQHF
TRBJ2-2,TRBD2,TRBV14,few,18,TGTGCCAGCAGCCAATTGACAGCGGGACCCCGTAACACCGGGGAGCTGTTTTTT,CASSQLTAGPRNTGELFF
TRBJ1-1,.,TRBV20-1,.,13,TGCAGTGCTAGAGTAGTCTCGAACACTGAAGCTTTCTTT,CSARVVSNTEAFF
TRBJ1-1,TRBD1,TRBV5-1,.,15,TGCGCCAGCAGCTACCGGCCTACAGGGGAGAATGAAGCTTTCTTT,CASSYRPTGENEAFF
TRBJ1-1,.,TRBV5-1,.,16,TGCGCCAGCAGCCGTGAAGGTTCGGGCCTGAACACTGAAGCTTTCTTT,CASSREGSGLNTEAFF
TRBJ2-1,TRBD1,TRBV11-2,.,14,TGTGCCAGCAGCTCAGAGGACAGGGTCACTGAGCAGTTCTTC,CASSSEDRVTEQFF
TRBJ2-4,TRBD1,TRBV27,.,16,TGTGCCAGCAGTTTAAACAGGGGCCTAGGGGGAAACATTCAGTACTTC,CASSLNRGLGGNIQYF
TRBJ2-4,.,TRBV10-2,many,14,TGCGCCAGCAGTGGGCAGGCACCCAAAAACATTCAGTACTTC,CASSGQAPKNIQYF
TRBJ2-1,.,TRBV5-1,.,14,TGCGCCAGCAGCGCCCGGGGGACCGACAATGAGCAGTTCTTC,CASSARGTDNEQFF
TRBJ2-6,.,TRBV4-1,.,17,TGCGCCAGCAGCCAAGGGGGGCGGGGCCCTGGGGCCAACGTCCTGACTTTC,CASSQGGRGPGANVLTF
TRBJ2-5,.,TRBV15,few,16,TGTGCCACCAGCAGAGATTTTGGCAGCGCCAGAGAGACCCAGTACTTC,CATSRDFGSARETQYF
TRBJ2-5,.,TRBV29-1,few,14,TGCAGCGTTTCAACCCCAGGGGTAGGAGAGACCCAGTACTTC,CSVSTPGVGETQYF
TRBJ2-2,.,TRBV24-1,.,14,TGTGCCACCAGTGATTACGGGTATAGCGGGGAGCTGTTTTTT,CATSDYGYSGELFF
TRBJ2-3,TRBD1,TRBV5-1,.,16,TGCGCCAGCAGCTTGATCCCAGGGGGTAGTACAGATACGCAGTATTTT,CASSLIPGGSTDTQYF
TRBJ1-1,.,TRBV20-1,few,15,TGCAGTGCTAGAAGGGCCGGGCGCGATAACACTGAAGCTTTCTTT,CSARRAGRDNTEAFF
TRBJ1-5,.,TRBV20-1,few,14,TGCAGTGCTAACGACGGGCCGTCCAATCAGCCCCAGCATTTT,CSANDGPSNQPQHF
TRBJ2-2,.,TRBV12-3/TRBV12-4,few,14,TGTGCCAGCAAAGGAGCGGGGAACACCGGGGAGCTGTTTTTT,CASKGAGNTGELFF
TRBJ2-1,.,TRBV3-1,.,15,TGTGCCAGCAGCCAAAAGGGACACCCATGGCGTGAGCAGTTCTTC,CASSQKGHPWREQFF
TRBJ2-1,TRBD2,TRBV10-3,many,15,TGTGCCATCAGTGACTCGAGCGGGGGTTTTGATGAGCAGTTCTTC,CAISDSSGGFDEQFF
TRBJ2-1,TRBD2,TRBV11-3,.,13,TGTGCCAGCAGCGCACTAGCGATAGATGAGCAGTTCTTC,CASSALAIDEQFF
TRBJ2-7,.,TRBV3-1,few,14,TGTGCCAGCAGCACGGCGAGGAGTTCCTACGAGCAGTACTTC,CASSTARSSYEQYF
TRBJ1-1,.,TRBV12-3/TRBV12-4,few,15,TGTGCCAGCAGTTTTCAGGGGACTATGAACACTGAAGCTTTCTTT,CASSFQGTMNTEAFF
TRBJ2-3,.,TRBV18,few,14,TGTGCCAGCTCACCTGTCGGGATGTTCGATACGCAGTATTTT,CASSPVGMFDTQYF
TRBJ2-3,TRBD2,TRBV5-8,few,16,TGTGCCAGCAGCTTGGATCTAGCGGCCCGATCAGATACGCAGTATTTT,CASSLDLAARSDTQYF
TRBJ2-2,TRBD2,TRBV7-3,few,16,TGTGCCAGCAGCCGGGCTAGCGGGAGGAACACCGGGGAGCTGTTTTTT,CASSRASGRNTGELFF
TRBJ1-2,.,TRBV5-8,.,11,TGTGCCAGCCCCGGAGGGTTGGGATACACCTTC,CASPGGLGYTF
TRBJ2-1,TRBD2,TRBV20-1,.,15,TGCAGTGCCCAAGGGTTGGGGCGGGAGCAGGGTGAGCAGTTCTTC,CSAQGLGREQGEQFF
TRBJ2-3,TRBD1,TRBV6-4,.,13,TGTGCCAGCAGTGAGAGTAGACAGGGTACGCAGTATTTT,CASSESRQGTQYF
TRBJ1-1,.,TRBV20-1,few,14,TGCAGTGCTACCAGTACAGCGTTGAACACTGAAGCTTTCTTT,CSATSTALNTEAFF
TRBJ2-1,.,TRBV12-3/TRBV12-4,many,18,TGTGCCAGCAGTTGGGACACCGGCTCTGGGCACCCCTCCAATGAGCAGTTCTTC,CASSWDTGSGHPSNEQFF
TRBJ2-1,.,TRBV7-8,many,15,TGTGCCAGCAGCTTAGTTGGACGGGCGGGCAATGAGCAGTTCTTC,CASSLVGRAGNEQFF
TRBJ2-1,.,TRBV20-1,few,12,TGCAGTGCTAGAGATAAGATAAATGAGCAGTTCTTC,CSARDKINEQFF